This is a list of T cell receptor beta chains from one sample in a study of cytomegalovirus exposure and HLA in healthy donors. Libraries were prepared by immunoSEQ multiplex PCR; TCRdb keeps only in-frame clonotypes and omits some of them. The table records approximately 160,000 clones, around 86% of them present only once. What was sequenced was PBMCs. These receptors originate from a girl aged 2 to 9 in good health and CMV-seropositive. Both conserved end residues are part of each CDR3. Fields, in order: J gene, CDR3 length, V gene, D gene, clone size, CDR3 DNA, CDR3 protein. D genes are given only for firm matches. A row's size may be missing; if present it is once, few, many or a size class.

>TRBJ2-5|13|TRBV6-1|TRBD2|NA
TGTGCCAGCAGTGAAGCGCGGGGGGAGACCCAGTACTTC
CASSEARGETQYF
>TRBJ2-5|15|TRBV28|TRBD2|NA
TGTGCCAGCAGTTTCGCTAGCGGGAGGGAAGAGACCCAGTACTTC
CASSFASGREETQYF
>TRBJ2-5|15|TRBV9|NA|NA
TGTGCCAGCAGCGTCAGTCCGACAGGCCAAGAGACCCAGTACTTC
CASSVSPTGQETQYF
>TRBJ2-7|13|TRBV6-1|NA|NA
TGTGCCAGCGGGACTCAGCTTGGGTACGAGCAGTACTTC
CASGTQLGYEQYF
>TRBJ1-5|14|TRBV6-6|NA|few
TGTGCCAGCAGCCCCGCAGGGGCCAATCAGCCCCAGCATTTT
CASSPAGANQPQHF
>TRBJ1-1|13|TRBV5-1|NA|NA
TGCGCCAGCAGCTCCGGAGCGAACACTGAAGCTTTCTTT
CASSSGANTEAFF
>TRBJ1-3|16|TRBV5-1|NA|NA
TGCGCCAGCAGCTTTGGGGGGGCCTCCTCTGGAAACACCATATATTTT
CASSFGGASSGNTIYF
>TRBJ2-1|18|TRBV5-1|TRBD2|NA
TGCGCCAGCAGCCAGCGACTAGCCACCCCTAGCTCCTACAATGAGCAGTTCTTC
CASSQRLATPSSYNEQFF
>TRBJ2-7|14|TRBV28|TRBD1|NA
TGTGCCAGCAGACAGGGGGCATACTCCTACGAGCAGTACTTC
CASRQGAYSYEQYF
>TRBJ2-7|14|TRBV6-1|NA|NA
TGTGCCAGCAAAGTGTCGGCAGGGTGGTACGAGCAGTACTTC
CASKVSAGWYEQYF
>TRBJ1-1|13|TRBV15|NA|NA
TGTGCCACCAGCCGCCTAATGAACACTGAAGCTTTCTTT
CATSRLMNTEAFF
>TRBJ2-7|14|TRBV9|TRBD2|few
TGTGCCAGCAGCGTACGGGGGGGTTCCTACGAGCAGTACTTC
CASSVRGGSYEQYF
>TRBJ2-7|11|TRBV30|TRBD1|NA
TGTGCCTGGATGACAGGGTACGAGCAGTACTTC
CAWMTGYEQYF
>TRBJ2-5|13|TRBV28|NA|NA
TGTGCCAGCAGTTTCCCGCTCGGGGAGACCCAGTACTTC
CASSFPLGETQYF
>TRBJ1-5|16|TRBV10-1|TRBD1|NA
TGCGCCAGCAGTGATATTGGACAGGGGAGCAATCAGCCCCAGCATTTT
CASSDIGQGSNQPQHF
>TRBJ2-1|17|TRBV9|TRBD2|NA
TGTGCCAGCAGCGTAACCTGGACTAGCGTGGCATACAATGAGCAGTTCTTC
CASSVTWTSVAYNEQFF
>TRBJ1-1|15|TRBV18|NA|NA
TGTGCCAGCTCACCACCGAGACAGATTAACACTGAAGCTTTCTTT
CASSPPRQINTEAFF
>TRBJ1-6|13|TRBV18|TRBD1|NA
TGTGCCAGCTCATCGACAGGGCCCTCACCCCTCCACTTT
CASSSTGPSPLHF
>TRBJ2-7|14|TRBV6-5|TRBD1|few
TGTGCCAGCAGTCGTTGGGACAGGGATTACGAGCAGTACTTC
CASSRWDRDYEQYF
>TRBJ1-1|13|TRBV28|NA|NA
TGTGCCAGCAGTTCGAGAGGGAACACTGAAGCTTTCTTT
CASSSRGNTEAFF
>TRBJ2-7|16|TRBV6-1|NA|NA
TGTGCCAGCAGTGAAAGTCCAGGGCCCCGTGCCTACGAGCAGTACTTC
CASSESPGPRAYEQYF
>TRBJ2-7|11|TRBV7-8|NA|once
TGTGCCAGCAGCTCTCCCTACGAGCAGTACTTC
CASSSPYEQYF
>TRBJ2-7|15|TRBV5-5|TRBD1|NA
TGTGCCAGCAGGATCCGGGGACAGGGTACCTACGAGCAGTACTTC
CASRIRGQGTYEQYF
>TRBJ1-2|16|TRBV6-5|NA|NA
TGTGCCAGCAGTTACTCTGGTTTGCAGGCCCTTGACGGCTACACCTTC
CASSYSGLQALDGYTF
>TRBJ2-3|12|TRBV9|NA|NA
TGTGCCAGCAGCCCCGAACTGGATACGCAGTATTTT
CASSPELDTQYF
>TRBJ1-1|13|TRBV30|NA|NA
TGTGCCTGGAGTTTCCGGACAGACACTGAAGCTTTCTTT
CAWSFRTDTEAFF
>TRBJ2-7|15|TRBV28|TRBD1|NA
TGTGCCAGCAGTTCTTTCAGCAGGGGGTACTACGAGCAGTACTTC
CASSSFSRGYYEQYF
>TRBJ1-1|15|TRBV4-2|NA|NA
TGTGCCAGCAGCCTGGGGGCAGGCCCGAACACTGAAGCTTTCTTT
CASSLGAGPNTEAFF
>TRBJ2-7|13|TRBV9|NA|NA
TGTGCCAGCAGCAACAGAGTCTCCTACGAGCAGTACTTC
CASSNRVSYEQYF
>TRBJ2-5|13|TRBV7-3|NA|NA
TGTGCCAGCAGCTTGTCCTCTGGCGAGACCCAGTACTTC
CASSLSSGETQYF
>TRBJ1-1|12|TRBV30|NA|NA
TGTGCCTGGAGTGGGGAGGGCAGGCAAGCTTTCTTT
CAWSGEGRQAFF
>TRBJ1-5|16|TRBV4-2|TRBD1|NA
TGTGCCAGCAGCCAAGCAGGGGGACAGCACAATCAGCCCCAGCATTTT
CASSQAGGQHNQPQHF
>TRBJ2-7|11|TRBV29-1|NA|NA
TGCAGCGTTGAATATGCGTACGAGCAGTACTTC
CSVEYAYEQYF
>TRBJ2-5|14|TRBV5-1|NA|NA
TGCGCCAGCAGCTTCAGGGTTAACCAAGAGACCCAGTACTTC
CASSFRVNQETQYF
>TRBJ2-2|13|TRBV6-1|TRBD2|many
TGTGCCCTTAGTAGCGGGGAGGCCGGGGAGCTGTTTTTT
CALSSGEAGELFF
>TRBJ2-2|12|TRBV7-2|NA|NA
TGTGCCAGCAGCTTCGACTCCGGGGAGCTGTTTTTT
CASSFDSGELFF
>TRBJ1-1|13|TRBV29-1|TRBD1|NA
TGCAGCGTTAACGACAGGGGAGGCACTGAAGCTTTCTTT
CSVNDRGGTEAFF
>TRBJ2-7|15|TRBV7-6|TRBD2|NA
TGTGCCAGCAGCTCTACCGGGACTAGCAGCTACGAGCAGTACTTC
CASSSTGTSSYEQYF